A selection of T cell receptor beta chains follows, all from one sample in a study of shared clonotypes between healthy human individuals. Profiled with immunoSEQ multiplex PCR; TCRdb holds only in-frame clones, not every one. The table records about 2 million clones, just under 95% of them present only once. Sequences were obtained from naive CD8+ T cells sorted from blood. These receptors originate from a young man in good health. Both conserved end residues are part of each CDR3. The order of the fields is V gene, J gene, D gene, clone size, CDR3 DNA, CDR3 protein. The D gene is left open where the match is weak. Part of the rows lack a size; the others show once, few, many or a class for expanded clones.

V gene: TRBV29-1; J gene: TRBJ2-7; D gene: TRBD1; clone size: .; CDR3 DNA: TGCAGCGTTAATAGCCGGGACAGGAGCTCCTACGAGCAGTACTTC; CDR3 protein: CSVNSRDRSSYEQYF
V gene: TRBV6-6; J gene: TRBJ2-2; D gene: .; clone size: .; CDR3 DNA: TGTGCCAGCAGTTACTCGGTCTCCACCGGGGAGCTGTTTTTT; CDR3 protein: CASSYSVSTGELFF
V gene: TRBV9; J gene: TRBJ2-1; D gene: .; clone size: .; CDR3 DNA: TGTGCCAGCAGCTCCCAGGGGGGTTTAGAGTTCTTC; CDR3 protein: CASSSQGGLEFF
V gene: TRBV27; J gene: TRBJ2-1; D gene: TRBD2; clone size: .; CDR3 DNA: TGTGCCAGCAGTTTGGGCGGGAGGGCCTACAATGAGCAGTTCTTC; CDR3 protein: CASSLGGRAYNEQFF
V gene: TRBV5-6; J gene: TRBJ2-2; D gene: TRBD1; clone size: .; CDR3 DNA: TGTGCCAGCAGCTCCCCCGGGACAGGGAAGATCGGGGAGCTGTTTTTT; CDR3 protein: CASSSPGTGKIGELFF
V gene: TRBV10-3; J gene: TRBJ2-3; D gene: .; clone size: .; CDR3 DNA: TGTGCCATCTGGAGACAGAACACAGATACGCAGTATTTT; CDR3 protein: CAIWRQNTDTQYF
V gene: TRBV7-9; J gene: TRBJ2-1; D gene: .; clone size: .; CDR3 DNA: TGTGCCAGCAGCGCGCCAGAGGAGAGGAATGAGCAGTTCTTC; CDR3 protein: CASSAPEERNEQFF
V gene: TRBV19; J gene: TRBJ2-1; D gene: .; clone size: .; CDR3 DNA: TGTGCCAGTAGCAATAGGGGAGGTTGGGAGCAGTTCTTC; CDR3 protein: CASSNRGGWEQFF
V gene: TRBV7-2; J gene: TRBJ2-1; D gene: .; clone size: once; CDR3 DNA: TGTGCCAGCAGCTTAGCCTACAATGAGCAGTTCTTC; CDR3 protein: CASSLAYNEQFF
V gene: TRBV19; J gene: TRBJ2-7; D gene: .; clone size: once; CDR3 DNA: TGTGCCAGTAGTATAATACAGGGTTACGAGCAGTACTTC; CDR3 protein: CASSIIQGYEQYF
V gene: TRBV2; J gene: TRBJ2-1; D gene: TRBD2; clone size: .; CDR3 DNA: TGTGCCAGCAGTGACCCCGGGAGGGCCGAAAATGAGCAGTTCTTC; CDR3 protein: CASSDPGRAENEQFF
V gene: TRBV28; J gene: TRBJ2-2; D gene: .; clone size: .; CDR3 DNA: TGTGCCAGCAGTTTGGGGTCCGGGGAGCTGTTTTTT; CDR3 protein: CASSLGSGELFF
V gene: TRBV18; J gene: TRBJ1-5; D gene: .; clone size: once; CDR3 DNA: TGTGCCAGCTCACCTCCCGACTTGGGAGGGGATCAGCCCCAGCATTTT; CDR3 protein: CASSPPDLGGDQPQHF
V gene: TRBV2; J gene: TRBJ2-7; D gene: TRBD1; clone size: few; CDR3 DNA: TGTGCCAGCAGGGCGACAGGGGGCTACGAGCAGTACTTC; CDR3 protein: CASRATGGYEQYF
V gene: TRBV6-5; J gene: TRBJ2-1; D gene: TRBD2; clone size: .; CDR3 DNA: TGTGCCAGCAGTTACGCATATAGCGGGAGGGCGCATGAGCAGTTCTTC; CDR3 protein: CASSYAYSGRAHEQFF
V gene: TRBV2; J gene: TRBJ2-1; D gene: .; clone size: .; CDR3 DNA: TGTGCCAGGAGGGACCGGGACGTGCAGTTCTTC; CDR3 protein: CARRDRDVQFF
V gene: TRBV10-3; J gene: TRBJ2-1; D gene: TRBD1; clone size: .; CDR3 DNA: TGTGCCATCAGTGAGCCAGGGCAGGGGGCCGAGGACAACTACAATGAGCAGTTCTTC; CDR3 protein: CAISEPGQGAEDNYNEQFF
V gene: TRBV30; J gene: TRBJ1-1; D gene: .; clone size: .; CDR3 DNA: TGTGCCTGGGGGCAGGGCAAAACCATGAACACTGAAGCTTTCTTT; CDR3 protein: CAWGQGKTMNTEAFF
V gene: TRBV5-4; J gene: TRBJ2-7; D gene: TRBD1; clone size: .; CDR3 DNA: TGTGCCAGCAGCCTGGGACAGGGTTCTTCCTACGAGCAGTACTTC; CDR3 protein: CASSLGQGSSYEQYF
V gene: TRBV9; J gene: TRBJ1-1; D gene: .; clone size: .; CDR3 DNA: TGTGCCAGCAGCCCTTATGGGTGGGGTGACACTGAAGCTTTCTTT; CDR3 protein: CASSPYGWGDTEAFF
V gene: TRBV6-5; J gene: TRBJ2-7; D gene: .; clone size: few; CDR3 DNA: TGTGCCAGCGGGGCCGGGGGTGACGAGCAGTACTTC; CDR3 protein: CASGAGGDEQYF
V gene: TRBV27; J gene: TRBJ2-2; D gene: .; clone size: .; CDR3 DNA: TGTGCCACCCTACATATCGGGGAGCTGTTTTTT; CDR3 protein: CATLHIGELFF
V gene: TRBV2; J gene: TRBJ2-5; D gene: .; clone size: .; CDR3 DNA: TGTGCCAGCAGTGCGGAAGGCTGGGAGACCCAGTACTTC; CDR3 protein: CASSAEGWETQYF
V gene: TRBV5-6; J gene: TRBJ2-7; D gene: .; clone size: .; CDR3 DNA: TGTGCCAGCAGCTTGGCCCTTAGGACAGCCTACGAGCAGTACTTC; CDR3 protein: CASSLALRTAYEQYF
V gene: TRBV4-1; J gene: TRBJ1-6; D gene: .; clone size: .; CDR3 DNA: TGCGCCAGCAGCCAAGTTTCGGACCCTAATTCACCCCTCCACTTT; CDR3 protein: CASSQVSDPNSPLHF
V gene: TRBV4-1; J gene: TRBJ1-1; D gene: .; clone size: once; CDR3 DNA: TGCGCCAGCAGCCAAGAGAGTTGGGTGGGGGAGATGAACACTGAAGCTTTCTTT; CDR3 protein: CASSQESWVGEMNTEAFF